This TCR beta chain appears in the sequencing data of a study of T cells after yellow fever vaccination. Study results and caveats: Clones that expanded after primary vaccination mostly reappeared after the booster (around 96% CD4, about 89% CD8). Repertoires obtained by FACS sorting could include abundant clonotypes that entered as contaminants from the bulk population.

Trimming pared 5 bases from V and 2 bases from J, leaving 10 bases between. Germline lookup yields CDR1 SGHTA and CDR2 FQGNSA. The CDR3 length is 13 residues. This clonotype was picked up many times. What it binds is not known. TCRdb fed the 5' RACE reads into MiXCR, producing one record per CDR3 protein. Of 150,000 or so distinct CDR3 sequences listed, roughly 6.7% are singletons. V and J are TRBV7-2 and TRBJ2-7; possible D gene TRBD1, 6 bases. The source is a man aged 25 to 40 who received the YFV17D yellow fever vaccine. Sequences were derived from CD4+ T cells sorted from PBMCs, sampled 10 days after the yellow fever booster vaccination. The CDR3 reads CASSRWTAYEQYF. The CDR3 DNA reads TGTGCCAGCAGCCGATGGACAGCCTACGAGCAGTACTTC.